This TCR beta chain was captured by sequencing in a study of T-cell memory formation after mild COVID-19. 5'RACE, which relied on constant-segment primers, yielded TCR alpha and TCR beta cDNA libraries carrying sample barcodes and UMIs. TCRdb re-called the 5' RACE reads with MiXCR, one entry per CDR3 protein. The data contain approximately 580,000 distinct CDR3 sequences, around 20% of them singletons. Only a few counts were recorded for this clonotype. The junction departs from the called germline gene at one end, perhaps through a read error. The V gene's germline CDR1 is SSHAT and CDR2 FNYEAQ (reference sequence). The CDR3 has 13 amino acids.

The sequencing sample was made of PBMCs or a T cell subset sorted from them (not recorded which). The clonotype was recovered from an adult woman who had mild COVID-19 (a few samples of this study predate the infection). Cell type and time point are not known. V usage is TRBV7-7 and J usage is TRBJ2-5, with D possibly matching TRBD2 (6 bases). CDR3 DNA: TGTGCTAGCAGCCGGAGGGTAATGGAGACCCAGTACTTC. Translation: CASSRRVMETQYF.